The clone carrying this T cell receptor beta chain was counted only a few times. The data originate from a study of T cells in Graves' hyperthyroidism and ophthalmopathy. CDR1 LGHNA and CDR2 YNFKEQ come from the germline V gene. This CDR3 spans 13 amino acids. J gave up 4 bases and V 3 bases, and 2 bases lay outside the gene matches. Regions amplified from RNA transcripts were the TCR beta CDR3 regions. A first-round RT-PCR of the TCR CDR3 used the HTBI primer set. From the multiplex PCR reads, TCRdb called clonotypes with MiXCR, one entry per CDR3 protein. The sample records 600,000 to 800,000 distinct CDR3 sequences, 35% being singletons.

Input material: blood. The rearrangement uses TRBV4-2 and TRBJ1-2; 7 bases line up with TRBD1. The origin of this receptor is a woman in her thirties or forties with Graves' hyperthyroidism. This CDR3 reads CASSQDRLYGYTF. CDR3 in DNA: TGTGCCAGCAGCCAGGACAGGCTCTATGGCTACACCTTC.